This T cell receptor beta chain comes out of a study of blood T cells in healthy people across ages. Germline CDR1 and CDR2: SQVTM and ANQGSEA. CDR3 length equals 15 residues. Trimming removed 4 bases at V and 2 bases at J, with 18 bases between. The use of a sample-barcoded 5' primer and a J-beta primer mix characterized a second PCR of about 7 to 12 cycles. TCRdb independently ran MiXCR on the 5' RACE reads; one entry per CDR3 protein. The sample lists more than 600,000 distinct CDR3 sequences, around 25% occurring once. With respect to this clonotype: Its antigen is still unknown.

Overall study findings and caveats: Higher diversity, along with more naive CD4+ cells, distinguished long-lived donors from aged donors.

These records were also assigned to another study, of T cells of mothers and their children.

V gene TRBV29-1 combines with J gene TRBJ2-7; no reliable D call. The origin of this receptor is a boy under 18 in good health. Input material: blood. The CDR3 loop reads CSVGVVGPTTYEQYF. The CDR3, as DNA: TGCAGCGTTGGGGTCGTAGGCCCTACGACCTACGAGCAGTACTTC.